Detailed here is one T cell receptor (beta chain). Its antigen is undetermined. This sample was taken from a study of radiotherapy plus CTLA-4 blockade in lung cancer. Across the whole study: Around 18% of patients responded objectively, and approximately 33% achieved disease control. Whole-study findings and limits: Reports identified early blood T cell clone dynamics, with interferon-beta, as the best response predictor. After radiotherapy and ipilimumab, tumor-derived clones expanded in peripheral blood.

CDR1 is SGHRS, CDR2 YFSETQ, per germline. J lost 3 bases, V lost 4 bases, and 8 bases had no gene match. The CDR3 totals 16 residues. The method was immunoSEQ multiplex PCR; TCRdb's version includes in-frame clones alone and lacks a portion of them. This table holds about 48,000 clones, 80% to 90% found once. Ipilimumab CTLA-4 blockade and focal radiation were given to patients with chemo-refractory metastatic non-small-cell lung cancer. This rearrangement joins TRBV5-1 to TRBJ2-3, with TRBD2 matching 10 bases. This clonotype was obtained from a human donor with non-small cell lung cancer that progressed on radiotherapy plus ipilimumab. Some clones in this sample may be carry-over from other donors' samples. The sequencing here drew on peripheral blood, taken from a patient treated with radiotherapy plus ipilimumab. CDR3 in amino acids: CASSDVAGGGTDTQYF. The CDR3 region has the DNA TGCGCCAGCAGCGACGTAGCGGGAGGTGGGACAGATACGCAGTATTTT.